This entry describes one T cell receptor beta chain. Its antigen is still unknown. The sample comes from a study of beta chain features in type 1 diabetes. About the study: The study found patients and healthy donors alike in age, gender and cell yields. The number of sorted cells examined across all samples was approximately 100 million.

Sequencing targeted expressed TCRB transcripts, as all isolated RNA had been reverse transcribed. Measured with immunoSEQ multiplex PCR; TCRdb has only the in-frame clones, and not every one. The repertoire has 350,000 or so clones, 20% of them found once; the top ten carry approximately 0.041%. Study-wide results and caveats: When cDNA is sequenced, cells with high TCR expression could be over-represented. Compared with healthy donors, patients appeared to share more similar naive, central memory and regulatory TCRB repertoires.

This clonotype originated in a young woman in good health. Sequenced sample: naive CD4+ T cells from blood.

The DNA for the CDR3 is TGTGCCAGCAGCTTAGATGTACAGAGTGGCTACACCTTC. It specifies CASSLDVQSGYTF. The V gene is TRBV7-2, the J gene TRBJ1-2, with unresolved D. The CDR3 has 13 amino acids. V lost 1 base to trimming and J lost 7 bases, with 10 bases between them. CDR1 and CDR2 from the germline V gene are SGHTA and FQGNSA.